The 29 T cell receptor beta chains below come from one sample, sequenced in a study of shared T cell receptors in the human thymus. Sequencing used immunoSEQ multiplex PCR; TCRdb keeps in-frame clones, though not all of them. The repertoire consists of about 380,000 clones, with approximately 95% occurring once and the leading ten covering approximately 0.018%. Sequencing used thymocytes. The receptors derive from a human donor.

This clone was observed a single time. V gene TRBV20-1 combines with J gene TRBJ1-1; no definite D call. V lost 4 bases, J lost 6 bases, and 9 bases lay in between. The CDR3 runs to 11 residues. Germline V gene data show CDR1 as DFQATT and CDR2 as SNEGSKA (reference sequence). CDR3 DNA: TGCAGTGCTAACCACGGGGCTGAAGCTTTCTTT. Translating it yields CSANHGAEAFF.

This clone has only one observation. The CDR3 sequence is CAWSVGVYTIYF. The CDR3 DNA follows: TGTGCCTGGAGTGTGGGTGTATACACCATATATTTT. J is TRBJ1-3 and V is TRBV30, with no clear D. The germline V gene has CDR1 GTSNPN and CDR2 SVGIG (reference sequence). The CDR3 is made up of 12 amino acids. Trimming removed 0 bases at V and 8 bases at J, with 8 bases between.

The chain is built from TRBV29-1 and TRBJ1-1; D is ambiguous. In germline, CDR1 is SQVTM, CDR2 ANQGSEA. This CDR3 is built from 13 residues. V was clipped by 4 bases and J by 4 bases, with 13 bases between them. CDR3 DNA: TGCAGCGTTGGGCCTCGGTTGGGCACTGAAGCTTTCTTT. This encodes CSVGPRLGTEAFF.

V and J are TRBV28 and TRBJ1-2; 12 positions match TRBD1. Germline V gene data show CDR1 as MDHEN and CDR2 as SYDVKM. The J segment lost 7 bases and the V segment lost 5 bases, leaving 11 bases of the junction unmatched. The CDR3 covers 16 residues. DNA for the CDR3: TGTGCCAGCAGTCCCGACCGGGACAGGGGGCAAGGTGGCTACACCTTC. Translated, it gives CASSPDRDRGQGGYTF.

CDR3 DNA sequence: TGCGCCAGCAGCCAAGATCTGGGCAGACCGGGGACTGAAGCTTTCTTT. This gives the protein CASSQDLGRPGTEAFF. The chain uses TRBV4-3 and TRBJ1-1; no definite D call. The CDR3 covers 16 residues. Trimming took off 0 bases at V and 5 bases at J, with 16 bases between the two ends. The germline V gene has CDR1 LGHNA and CDR2 YSLEER.

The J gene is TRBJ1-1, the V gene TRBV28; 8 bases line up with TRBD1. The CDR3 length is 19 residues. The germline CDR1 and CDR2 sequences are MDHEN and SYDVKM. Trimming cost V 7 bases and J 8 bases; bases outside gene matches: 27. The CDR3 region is CASTPGQVIREWNLGEAFF. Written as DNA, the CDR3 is TGTGCCAGCACTCCGGGACAGGTTATTCGAGAGTGGAATTTAGGAGAAGCTTTCTTT.

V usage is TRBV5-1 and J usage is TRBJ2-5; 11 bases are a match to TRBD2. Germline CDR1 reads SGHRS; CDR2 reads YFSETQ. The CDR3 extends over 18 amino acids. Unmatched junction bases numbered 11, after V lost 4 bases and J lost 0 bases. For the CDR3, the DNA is TGCGCCAGCAGCAGACAACCGGGACTAGCGGTATACCAAGAGACCCAGTACTTC. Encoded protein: CASSRQPGLAVYQETQYF.

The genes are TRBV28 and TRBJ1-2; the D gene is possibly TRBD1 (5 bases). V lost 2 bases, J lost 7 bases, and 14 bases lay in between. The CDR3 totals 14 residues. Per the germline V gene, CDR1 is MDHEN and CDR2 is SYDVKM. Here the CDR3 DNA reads TGTGCCAGCAGTTTAGGGCAGGGTGCGGGTGGCTACACCTTC. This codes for CASSLGQGAGGYTF.

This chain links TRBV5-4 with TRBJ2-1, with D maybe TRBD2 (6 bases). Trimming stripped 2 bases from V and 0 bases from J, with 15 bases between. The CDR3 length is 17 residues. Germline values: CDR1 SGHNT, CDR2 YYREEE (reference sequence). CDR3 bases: TGTGCCAGCAGCTTTGGGGGGTGGGCCTTCTCCTACAATGAGCAGTTCTTC. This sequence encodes CASSFGGWAFSYNEQFF.

CDR3 sequence (DNA): TGTGCCAGCAGCCGGGACAGGGGCTACGAGCAGTACTTC. This gives the protein CASSRDRGYEQYF. The J gene is TRBJ2-7, the V gene TRBV6-5, with TRBD1 matching 10 bases. In germline, CDR1 is MNHEY, CDR2 SVGAGI. The CDR3 is 13 residues long. V lost 6 bases to trimming and J lost 3 bases; unmatched junction nucleotides: 2.

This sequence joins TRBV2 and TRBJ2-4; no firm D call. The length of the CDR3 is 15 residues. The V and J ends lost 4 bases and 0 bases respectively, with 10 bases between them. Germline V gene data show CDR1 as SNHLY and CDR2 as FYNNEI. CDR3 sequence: CASSGRVLAKNIQYF. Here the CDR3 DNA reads TGTGCCAGCAGTGGAAGGGTTCTAGCCAAAAACATTCAGTACTTC. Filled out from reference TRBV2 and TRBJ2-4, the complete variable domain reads EPEVTQTPSHQVTQMGQEVILRCVPISNHLYFYWYRQILGQKVEFLVSFYNNEISEKSEIFDDQFSVERPDGSNFTLKIRSTKLEDSAMYFCASSGRVLAKNIQYFGAGTRLSVL.

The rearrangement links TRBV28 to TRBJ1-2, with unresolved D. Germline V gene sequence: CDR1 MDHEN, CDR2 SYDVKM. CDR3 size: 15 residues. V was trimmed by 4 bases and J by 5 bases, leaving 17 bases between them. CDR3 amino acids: CASSYPGVYEYGYTF. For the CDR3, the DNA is TGTGCCAGCAGTTACCCCGGGGTATATGAATATGGCTACACCTTC.

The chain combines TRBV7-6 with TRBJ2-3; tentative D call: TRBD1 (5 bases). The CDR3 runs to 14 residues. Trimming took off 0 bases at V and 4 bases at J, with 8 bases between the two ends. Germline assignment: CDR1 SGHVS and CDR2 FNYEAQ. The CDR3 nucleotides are TGTGCCAGCAGCTTAGCCAGGGTCGCAGATACGCAGTATTTT. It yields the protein CASSLARVADTQYF.

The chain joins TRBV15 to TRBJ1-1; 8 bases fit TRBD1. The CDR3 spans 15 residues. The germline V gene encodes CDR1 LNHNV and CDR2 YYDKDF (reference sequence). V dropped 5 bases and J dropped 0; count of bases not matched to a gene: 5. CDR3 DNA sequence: TGTGCCACCAGCTGCCGGGACAGGTTGAACACTGAAGCTTTCTTT. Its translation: CATSCRDRLNTEAFF.

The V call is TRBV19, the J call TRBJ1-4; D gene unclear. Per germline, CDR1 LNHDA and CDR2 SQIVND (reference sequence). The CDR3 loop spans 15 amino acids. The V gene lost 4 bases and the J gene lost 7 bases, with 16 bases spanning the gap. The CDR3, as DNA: TGTGCCAGTAGTAGTGCTCGGTACGGGGTTGAAAAACTGTTTTTT. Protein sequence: CASSSARYGVEKLFF.

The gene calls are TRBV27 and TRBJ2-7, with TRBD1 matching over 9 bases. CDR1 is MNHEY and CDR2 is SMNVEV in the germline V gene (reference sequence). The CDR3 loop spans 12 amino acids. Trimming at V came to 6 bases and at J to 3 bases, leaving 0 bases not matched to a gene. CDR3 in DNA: TGTGCCAGCAGGGACAGGGGCTACGAGCAGTACTTC. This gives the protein CASRDRGYEQYF.

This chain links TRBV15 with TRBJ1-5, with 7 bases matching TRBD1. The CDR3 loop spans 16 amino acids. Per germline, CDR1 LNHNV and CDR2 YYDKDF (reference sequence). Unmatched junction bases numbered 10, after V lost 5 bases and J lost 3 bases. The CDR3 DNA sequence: TGTGCCACCAGCCAGGGACAGCTGGCCCACAATCAGCCCCAGCATTTT. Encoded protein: CATSQGQLAHNQPQHF.

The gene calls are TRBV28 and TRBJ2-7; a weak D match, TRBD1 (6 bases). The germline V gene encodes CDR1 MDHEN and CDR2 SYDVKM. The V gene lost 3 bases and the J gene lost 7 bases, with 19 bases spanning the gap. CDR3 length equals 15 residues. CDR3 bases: TGTGCCAGCAGTTTGAGGGACATCCCCTTGGGGGAGCAGTACTTC. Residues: CASSLRDIPLGEQYF.

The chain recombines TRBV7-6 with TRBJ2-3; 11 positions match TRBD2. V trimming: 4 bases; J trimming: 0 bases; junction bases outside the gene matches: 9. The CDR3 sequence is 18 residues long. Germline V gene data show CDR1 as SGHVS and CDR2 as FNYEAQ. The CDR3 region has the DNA TGTGCCAGCAGCTCACACGGGACTAGCGGCACTAGCACAGATACGCAGTATTTT. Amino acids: CASSSHGTSGTSTDTQYF.

The CDR3 here is CASSFQGPMGGTEAFF. CDR3 DNA sequence: TGTGCCAGCAGTTTCCAGGGGCCCATGGGAGGCACTGAAGCTTTCTTT. This chain uses TRBV27 with TRBJ1-1; D possibly corresponds to TRBD1 (6 bases). Trimming left V 3 bases short and J 4 bases short, with 18 bases between. The CDR3 has 16 residues. Looked up from germline, CDR1 is MNHEY and CDR2 is SMNVEV (reference sequence).

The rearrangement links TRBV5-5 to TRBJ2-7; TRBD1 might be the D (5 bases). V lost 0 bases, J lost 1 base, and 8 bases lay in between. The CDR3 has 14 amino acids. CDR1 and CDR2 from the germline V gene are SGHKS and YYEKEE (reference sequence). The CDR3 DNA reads TGTGCCAGCAGCTTGGGACAGCCATCCTACGAGCAGTACTTC. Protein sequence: CASSLGQPSYEQYF.

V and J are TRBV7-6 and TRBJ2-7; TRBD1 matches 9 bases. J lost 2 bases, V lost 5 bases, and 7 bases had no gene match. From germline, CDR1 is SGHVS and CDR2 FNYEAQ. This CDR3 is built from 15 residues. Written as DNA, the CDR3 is TGTGCCAGCAGCCCACGGACAGGGGCCACCTACGAGCAGTACTTC. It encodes CASSPRTGATYEQYF.

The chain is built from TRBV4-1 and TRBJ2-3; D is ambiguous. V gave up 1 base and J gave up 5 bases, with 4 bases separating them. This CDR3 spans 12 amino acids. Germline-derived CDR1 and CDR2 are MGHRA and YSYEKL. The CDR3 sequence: CASSQGRDTQYF. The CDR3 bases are TGCGCCAGCAGCCAAGGGAGAGATACGCAGTATTTT.

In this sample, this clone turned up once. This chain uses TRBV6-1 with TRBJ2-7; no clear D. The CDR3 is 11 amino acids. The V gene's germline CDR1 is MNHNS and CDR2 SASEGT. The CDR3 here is CALDGPLEQYF. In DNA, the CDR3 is TGTGCTCTGGATGGGCCCCTCGAGCAGTACTTC.

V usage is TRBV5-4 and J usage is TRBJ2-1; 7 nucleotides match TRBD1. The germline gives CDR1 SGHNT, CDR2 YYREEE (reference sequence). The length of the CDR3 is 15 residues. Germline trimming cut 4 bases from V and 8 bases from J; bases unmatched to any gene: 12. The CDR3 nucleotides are TGTGCCAGCAGCGATCGACAGGGAAAACATCATGAGCAGTTCTTC. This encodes CASSDRQGKHHEQFF.

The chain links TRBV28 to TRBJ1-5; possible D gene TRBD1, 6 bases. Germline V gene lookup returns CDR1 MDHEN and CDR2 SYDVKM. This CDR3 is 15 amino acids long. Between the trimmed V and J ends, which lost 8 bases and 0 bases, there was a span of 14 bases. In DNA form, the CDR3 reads TGTGCCAGCGACCCGGGGGGCTATAGCAATCAGCCCCAGCATTTT. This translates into CASDPGGYSNQPQHF.

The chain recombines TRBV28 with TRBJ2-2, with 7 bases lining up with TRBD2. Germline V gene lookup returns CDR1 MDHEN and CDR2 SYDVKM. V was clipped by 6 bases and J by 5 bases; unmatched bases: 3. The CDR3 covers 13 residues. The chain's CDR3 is CASSLLATGELFF. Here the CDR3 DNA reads TGTGCCAGCAGCCTACTAGCGACCGGGGAGCTGTTTTTT.

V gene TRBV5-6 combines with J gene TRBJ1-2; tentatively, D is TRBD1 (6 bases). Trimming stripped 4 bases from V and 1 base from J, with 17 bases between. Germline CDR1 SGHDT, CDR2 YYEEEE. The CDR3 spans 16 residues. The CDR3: CASSPLKTGINYGYTF. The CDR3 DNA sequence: TGTGCCAGCAGCCCTCTAAAGACAGGAATTAACTATGGCTACACCTTC.

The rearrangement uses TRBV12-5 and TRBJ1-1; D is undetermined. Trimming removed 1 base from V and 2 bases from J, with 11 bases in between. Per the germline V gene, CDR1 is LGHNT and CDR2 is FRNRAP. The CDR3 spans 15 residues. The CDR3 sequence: CASGLAGDFNTEAFF. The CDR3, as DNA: TGTGCTAGTGGTTTGGCCGGGGATTTCAACACTGAAGCTTTCTTT. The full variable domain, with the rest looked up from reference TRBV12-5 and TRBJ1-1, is DARVTQTPRHKVTEMGQEVTMRCQPILGHNTVFWYRQTMMQGLELLAYFRNRAPLDDSGMPKDRFSAEMPDATLATLKIQPSEPRDSAVYFCASGLAGDFNTEAFFGQGTRLTVV.